There are many counts of the clone carrying this TCR delta chain. TCRdb re-processed the RT-PCR reads via CATT. The sample lists fewer than 13,000 delta-chain clones, over 1% occurring once. These data are taken from a study of gamma-delta T cells after stem cell transplantation. After removal of 2 bases from V and 2 bases from J, the junction contained 15 bases not matched to a gene. Per germline, CDR1 GEAIGNYY and CDR2 EKD. The CDR3 has 18 amino acids. The source material was gamma-delta T cells. The chain couples TRDV2 to TRDJ1, with 8 bases aligning to TRDD3. The clonotype originates from a human donor. It is not recorded whose cells these are; they may come from a transplant donor. Written as DNA, the CDR3 is TGTGCCTGTGACAGGGTCCGTACTGGGGGCCTAAAAACCGATAAACTCATCTTT. Amino acid sequence: CACDRVRTGGLKTDKLIF.